Shown below are 20 T cell receptor beta chains from a single sample sequenced in a study of blood T cell repertoires in COVID-19. Sequencing used immunoSEQ multiplex PCR; TCRdb keeps in-frame clones, though not all of them. The sample has 200,000 to 300,000 clones, around 90% seen once. Sequencing input: peripheral blood. The receptors derive from a human donor in a cohort sampled during active COVID-19.

The chain is built from TRBV15 and TRBJ1-5; D gene uncertain. The CDR3 is 17 amino acids. Germline CDR1 LNHNV, CDR2 YYDKDF (reference sequence). V lost 0 bases and J 1 base, leaving 13 bases between the germline ends. The DNA of the CDR3 is TGTGCCACCAGCAGAGATCAAGGAGTTCGGAGCAATCAGCCCCAGCATTTT. Translation: CATSRDQGVRSNQPQHF.

This chain links TRBV3-1 (or the pseudogene TRBV3-2) with TRBJ2-2; D gene unclear. This CDR3 contains 12 residues. The germline V and J ends were trimmed by 0 bases and 7 bases, with 3 bases remaining between them. Germline values: CDR1 LGHDT, CDR2 YNNKEL (reference sequence). CDR3 sequence: CASSQDRGELFF. The CDR3 bases are TGTGCCAGCAGCCAAGATCGCGGGGAGCTGTTTTTT.

The V call is TRBV4-3, the J call TRBJ1-1; D not resolved. Trimming shortened V by 3 bases and J by 1 base, and 15 bases separated the two germline ends. Germline loops: CDR1 LGHNA, CDR2 YSLEER. This CDR3 comprises 16 residues. The CDR3 region is CASSHSLGSRNTEAFF. CDR3 sequence (DNA): TGCGCCAGCAGCCACTCCCTGGGGAGTAGGAACACTGAAGCTTTCTTT.

V is TRBV2 and J is TRBJ2-3; D call uncertain. The CDR3 totals 12 residues. Germline CDR1 is SNHLY and CDR2 is FYNNEI. With 6 bases removed from V and 0 bases from J, the gap between germline ends came to 4 bases. The CDR3 DNA follows: TGTGCCAGCAGCCAGAGCACAGATACGCAGTATTTT. Translating gives CASSQSTDTQYF. Together with reference TRBV2 and TRBJ2-3, the CDR3 gives the full variable domain: EPEVTQTPSHQVTQMGQEVILRCVPISNHLYFYWYRQILGQKVEFLVSFYNNEISEKSEIFDDQFSVERPDGSNFTLKIRSTKLEDSAMYFCASSQSTDTQYFGPGTRLTVL.

The chain recombines TRBV24-1 with TRBJ2-3; D gene unclear. Trimming removed 5 bases from V and 5 bases from J, with 10 bases in between. The germline V gene has CDR1 KGHDR and CDR2 SFDVKD. CDR3 length equals 13 residues. DNA of the CDR3: TGTGCCACCAGTGTAGTTACCGGAGATACGCAGTATTTT. The encoded protein is CATSVVTGDTQYF.

This clone appeared once. This chain connects TRBV12-3 or TRBV12-4 to TRBJ2-3; D may be TRBD2 (6 bases). The CDR3 contains 13 residues. With 6 bases removed from V and 6 bases from J, the gap between germline ends came to 13 bases. The CDR3 sequence: CASRVAAGDTQYF. DNA of the CDR3: TGTGCCAGCAGGGTAGCGGCGGGGGATACGCAGTATTTT.

The gene calls are TRBV10-3 and TRBJ1-5; unclear D gene. The CDR3 runs 15 residues. V shed 2 bases and J shed 3 bases, with 11 bases lying between them. Germline CDR1 reads ENHRY; CDR2 reads SYGVKD. The CDR3, as DNA: TGTGCCATCAGTGAGAGAGGGATGGACAATCAGCCCCAGCATTTT. It is translated as CAISERGMDNQPQHF.

CDR3 DNA sequence: TGCGCCAGCAGCCAAGATGCCAGCGGGAGGGTCTACAATGAGCAGTTCTTC. Its translation is CASSQDASGRVYNEQFF. The V and J genes are TRBV4-3 and TRBJ2-1; 10 bases match TRBD2. The V gene end was trimmed by 0 bases and the J gene end by 3 bases; junction bases not matched to a gene: 5. In germline, CDR1 is LGHNA, CDR2 YSLEER. This CDR3 has 17 residues.

The rearrangement uses TRBV25-1 and TRBJ2-5; maybe TRBD1 (6 bases). CDR1 is MGHDK, CDR2 SYGVNS, per germline. The ends were cut back, 3 bases at V and 7 bases at J, with 15 bases in the middle. The CDR3 loop spans 14 amino acids. This CDR3 reads CASSETGPRVTQYF. The CDR3 bases are TGTGCCAGCAGTGAGACAGGCCCAAGGGTGACCCAGTACTTC.

This chain connects TRBV9 to TRBJ2-7; D may be TRBD1 (5 bases). The CDR3 totals 15 residues. The V gene's germline CDR1 is SGDLS and CDR2 YYNGEE. Trimming shortened V by 4 bases and J by 4 bases, and 18 bases separated the two germline ends. The CDR3 nucleotides are TGTGCCAGCAGCTTAACAGCCCATGGGGCATACGAGCAGTACTTC. Amino acid sequence: CASSLTAHGAYEQYF.

The genes are TRBV7-9 and TRBJ2-1; 10 bases are a match to TRBD1. V dropped 5 bases and J dropped 5; count of bases not matched to a gene: 6. CDR1 SEHNR and CDR2 FQNEAQ come from the germline V gene (reference sequence). CDR3 length: 15 amino acids. CDR3 loop: CASSMRDRGHNEQFF. CDR3 sequence (DNA): TGTGCCAGCAGCATGAGGGACAGGGGCCACAATGAGCAGTTCTTC. The full variable domain, its missing parts supplied by reference TRBV7-9 and TRBJ2-1, is DTGVSQNPRHKITKRGQNVTFRCDPISEHNRLYWYRQTLGQGPEFLTYFQNEAQLEKSRLLSDRFSAERPKGSFSTLEIQRTEQGDSAMYLCASSMRDRGHNEQFFGPGTRLTVL.

The gene calls are TRBV10-3 and TRBJ2-7, with 7 bases matching TRBD2. The CDR3 sequence is 14 residues long. Trimming took 3 bases from V and 2 from J; bases not matched to a gene: 4. Germline CDR1 and CDR2: ENHRY and SYGVKD. CDR3 bases: TGTGCCATCAGTGATAACGGGGGGACCTACGAGCAGTACTTC. It yields the protein CAISDNGGTYEQYF.

The chain employs TRBV3-1 (or the pseudogene TRBV3-2) and TRBJ2-6; 8 nucleotides match TRBD1. The V gene end was trimmed by 8 bases and the J gene end by 1 base; junction bases not matched to a gene: 10. CDR1 and CDR2 from the germline V gene are LGHDT and YNNKEL (reference sequence). This CDR3 contains 17 residues. CDR3 DNA: TGTGCCAGCCTACCAGGGACAGGAGCATCTGGGGCCAACGTCCTGACTTTC. Its protein is CASLPGTGASGANVLTF.

The gene calls are TRBV4-3 and TRBJ1-6; the match to TRBD1 covers 10 bases. Unmatched junction bases numbered 8, after V lost 5 bases and J lost 10 bases. The CDR3 is 15 amino acids. CDR1 is LGHNA and CDR2 is YSLEER in the germline V gene. CDR3: CASSSRPGQGSPLHF. CDR3 coding DNA: TGCGCCAGCAGCTCCCGCCCGGGACAGGGGTCACCCCTCCACTTT.

The J gene is TRBJ2-7, the V gene TRBV4-1; D is ambiguous. CDR1 is MGHRA, CDR2 YSYEKL, per germline. The CDR3 consists of 16 residues. The V end was cut by 1 base, the J end by 0 bases, with 13 bases between. CDR3 amino acids: CASSQVVQRRSYEQYF. CDR3 coding DNA: TGCGCCAGCAGCCAAGTTGTTCAGAGGCGCTCCTACGAGCAGTACTTC.

The chain has TRBV24-1 and TRBJ2-1; 11 bases agree with TRBD2. V gave up 9 bases and J gave up 0 bases; unmatched junction bases: 9. This CDR3 contains 17 residues. Germline CDR1 and CDR2: KGHDR and SFDVKD. This chain's CDR3 is CATLGLAEIVSYNEQFF. The CDR3 DNA is TGTGCCACCTTGGGACTAGCGGAGATTGTCTCCTACAATGAGCAGTTCTTC.

J is TRBJ1-1 and V is TRBV5-1; 9 bases fit TRBD1. Germline V gives CDR1 SGHRS, CDR2 YFSETQ. CDR3 length equals 18 residues. V lost 0 bases to trimming and J lost 1 base; unmatched junction nucleotides: 10. CDR3 sequence: CASSLGGGTGKTNTEAFF. In DNA form, the CDR3 reads TGCGCCAGCAGCTTGGGAGGAGGGACAGGGAAAACGAACACTGAAGCTTTCTTT.

The V and J genes are TRBV6-5 and TRBJ2-7; 11 bases align to TRBD2. J lost 3 bases, V lost 2 bases, and 3 bases had no gene match. This CDR3 is built from 15 residues. Looked up from germline, CDR1 is MNHEY and CDR2 is SVGAGI. CDR3 in amino acids: CASSYETSGSYEQYF. DNA for the CDR3: TGTGCCAGCAGTTACGAAACTAGCGGGAGCTACGAGCAGTACTTC.

The chain joins TRBV18 to TRBJ2-7, with D possibly TRBD1 on 5 matching bases. Looked up from germline, CDR1 is KGHSH and CDR2 is LQKENI. This CDR3 region has 15 residues. V was trimmed by 1 base and J by 3 bases, leaving 13 bases between them. CDR3 region: CASSPQARAIYEQYF. CDR3 sequence (DNA): TGTGCCAGCTCACCACAGGCCAGGGCCATCTACGAGCAGTACTTC.

The chain is built from TRBV24-1 and TRBJ2-5; 9 bases are shared with TRBD1. After removal of 0 bases from V and 0 bases from J, the junction contained 4 bases not matched to a gene. Germline V gives CDR1 KGHDR, CDR2 SFDVKD. The CDR3 spans 17 residues. The CDR3 DNA follows: TGTGCCACCAGTGATTTGGCAGGGACAGGGTACCAAGAGACCCAGTACTTC. This sequence encodes CATSDLAGTGYQETQYF.